This T cell receptor (beta chain) was obtained from a study of T cell responses to AZD1222 COVID-19 vaccine. Overall study findings and caveats: Repertoire sampling happened only post peak T cell response. Baseline seropositivity characterized only a handful of AZD1222 recipients. Nearly half of spike-specific TCRs reportedly target unmutated variant regions.

The data were produced by immunoSEQ multiplex PCR, yet TCRdb's version contains in-frame clones alone and is incomplete. Here the sample spans about 100,000 clones, less than 90% being singletons. On this clone itself: Antigen unknown.

CDR3 length: 13 amino acids. Trimming left V 5 bases short and J 5 bases short, with 10 bases between. The chain uses TRBV12-3 or TRBV12-4 and TRBJ2-1, with TRBD2 as a possible D gene (5 bases). Sequences were derived from peripheral blood, sampled on day 0 of AZD1222 vaccination. This clonotype originated in an adult in good health. This CDR3 is CASSRRLNNEQFF. As DNA, the CDR3 is TGTGCCAGCAGTCGGAGGCTAAACAATGAGCAGTTCTTC.